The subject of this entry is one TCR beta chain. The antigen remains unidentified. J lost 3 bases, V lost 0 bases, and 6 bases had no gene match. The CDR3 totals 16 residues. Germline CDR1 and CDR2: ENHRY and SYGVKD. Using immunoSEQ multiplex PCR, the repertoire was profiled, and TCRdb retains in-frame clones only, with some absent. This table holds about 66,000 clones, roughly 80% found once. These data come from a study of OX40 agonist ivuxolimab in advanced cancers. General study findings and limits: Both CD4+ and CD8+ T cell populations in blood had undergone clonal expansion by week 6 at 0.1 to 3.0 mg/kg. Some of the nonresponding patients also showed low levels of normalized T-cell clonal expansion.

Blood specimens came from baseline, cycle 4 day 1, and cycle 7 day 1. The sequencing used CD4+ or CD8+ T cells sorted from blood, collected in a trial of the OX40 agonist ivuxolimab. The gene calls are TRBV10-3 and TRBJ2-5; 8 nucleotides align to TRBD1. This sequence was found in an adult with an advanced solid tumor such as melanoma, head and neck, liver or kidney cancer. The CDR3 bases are TGTGCCATCAGTGAGTCTTTTGGACAGGGTAAAGAGACCCAGTACTTC. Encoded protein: CAISESFGQGKETQYF.